Listed below are T cell receptor beta chains from one sample, sequenced in a study of shared clonotypes between healthy human individuals. Produced via immunoSEQ multiplex PCR; TCRdb's table is partial and in-frame only. The sample shows around 510,000 clones, roughly 95% of them seen only once. The sample consisted of naive CD4+ T cells sorted from blood. These receptors all come from a woman under 40 in good health. Both conserved end residues are part of each CDR3. D genes are given only for firm matches. Clone size is shown for a subset of rows, as once, few, many or a class of expanded clone.

j_call	v_call	d_call	clone_size	cdr3_aa	cdr3_nt
TRBJ2-7	TRBV11-2	TRBD1	.	CASSRQGATPYEQYF	TGTGCCAGCAGCCGACAGGGGGCAACACCCTACGAGCAGTACTTC
TRBJ1-1	TRBV6-5	.	.	CASSYPGSKDEAFF	TGTGCCAGCAGTTACCCCGGGAGTAAGGATGAAGCTTTCTTT
TRBJ2-1	TRBV7-2	TRBD2	once	CASSLAPYSLAEPLGDEQFF	TGTGCCAGCAGCTTAGCGCCATATAGTCTAGCGGAGCCCCTAGGCGATGAGCAGTTCTTC
TRBJ2-6	TRBV28	.	once	CASSLLGAPSGANVLTF	TGTGCCAGCAGTTTATTGGGGGCCCCCTCTGGGGCCAACGTCCTGACTTTC
TRBJ2-2	TRBV28	.	once	CASTAGLTGELFF	TGTGCCAGCACGGCGGGGCTCACCGGGGAGCTGTTTTTT
TRBJ1-1	TRBV30	.	.	CAWRPRNTEAFF	TGTGCCTGGAGACCCAGGAACACTGAAGCTTTCTTT
TRBJ1-4	TRBV5-1	.	.	CASSLDGATNEKLFF	TGCGCCAGCAGCTTGGACGGTGCAACTAATGAAAAACTGTTTTTT
TRBJ2-1	TRBV7-8	.	.	CASSLVAAGREMVNEQFF	TGTGCCAGCAGCTTAGTAGCGGCGGGTCGGGAAATGGTCAATGAGCAGTTCTTC
TRBJ2-3	TRBV11-2	.	.	CASSLAGSTDTQYF	TGTGCCAGCAGCTTAGCGGGGAGCACAGATACGCAGTATTTT
TRBJ1-4	TRBV19	.	once	CASKVLGYEKLFF	TGTGCCAGTAAGGTCCTCGGGTATGAAAAACTGTTTTTT
TRBJ2-6	TRBV5-8	.	once	CASSLWADSGANVLTF	TGTGCCAGCAGCTTGTGGGCAGACTCTGGGGCCAACGTCCTGACTTTC
TRBJ2-2	TRBV5-4	.	.	CASSIPNTGELFF	TGTGCCAGCAGCATCCCCAACACCGGGGAGCTGTTTTTT
TRBJ2-1	TRBV6-4	TRBD2	.	CASSDLPGLAINEQFF	TGTGCCAGCAGTGACTTACCGGGACTAGCGATCAATGAGCAGTTCTTC
TRBJ2-7	TRBV29-1	.	once	CSVVLQGKAYEQYF	TGCAGCGTTGTCCTACAGGGTAAAGCCTACGAGCAGTACTTC
TRBJ2-1	TRBV25-1	.	.	CASSEVAMSYNEQFF	TGTGCCAGCAGTGAAGTTGCGATGTCCTACAATGAGCAGTTCTTC
TRBJ2-7	TRBV14	.	.	CASSRNREQYF	TGTGCCAGCAGCCGCAATAGGGAGCAGTACTTC
TRBJ2-5	TRBV27	.	.	CASSPQVRAKRRETQYF	TGTGCCAGCAGTCCGCAAGTACGGGCCAAAAGGCGAGAGACCCAGTACTTC
TRBJ1-4	TRBV30	.	few	CAWRRAGTNEKLFF	TGTGCCTGGAGGAGGGCAGGAACTAATGAAAAACTGTTTTTT
TRBJ2-1	TRBV7-3	TRBD2	.	CASSKSGSPYNEQFF	TGTGCCAGCAGTAAGAGCGGGAGCCCCTACAATGAGCAGTTCTTC
TRBJ2-7	TRBV5-4	TRBD2	.	CASSPEMGGSSRRSYEQYF	TGTGCCAGCAGCCCAGAGATGGGCGGGAGTTCGCGGCGTTCCTACGAGCAGTACTTC
TRBJ2-5	TRBV7-3	TRBD1	.	CASSPGTGTETQYF	TGTGCCAGCAGCCCTGGGACAGGGACGGAGACCCAGTACTTC
TRBJ2-1	TRBV28	.	once	CASSSLGEQFF	TGTGCCAGCAGTTCTCTCGGGGAGCAGTTCTTC
TRBJ2-1	TRBV5-6	TRBD2	.	CASSLGLALEQFF	TGTGCCAGCAGCCTCGGACTAGCGCTTGAGCAGTTCTTC
TRBJ2-1	TRBV7-3	.	.	CASSLAQGNSHEQFF	TGTGCCAGCAGCTTAGCGCAGGGAAATAGCCATGAGCAGTTCTTC
TRBJ1-1	TRBV28	.	.	CASSLWNLGGTEAFF	TGTGCCAGCAGTTTATGGAATTTGGGGGGCACTGAAGCTTTCTTT
TRBJ1-3	TRBV10-2	.	once	CASRNTGSSGNTIYF	TGCGCCAGCAGGAATACAGGGAGCTCTGGAAACACCATATATTTT
TRBJ1-4	TRBV28	TRBD1	.	CASSLQGVGEKLFF	TGTGCCAGCAGTTTACAGGGGGTAGGAGAAAAACTGTTTTTT
TRBJ1-2	TRBV6-1	TRBD1	.	CASSEDRGRRGYTF	TGTGCCAGCAGTGAAGACAGGGGGCGACGCGGCTACACCTTC
TRBJ2-6	TRBV18	.	.	CASSPQGGANVLTF	TGTGCCAGCTCACCGCAGGGTGGGGCCAACGTCCTGACTTTC
TRBJ2-5	TRBV5-1	.	.	CASSLELPQETQYF	TGCGCCAGCAGCTTGGAACTACCTCAAGAGACCCAGTACTTC
TRBJ2-1	TRBV7-8	.	.	CASSLRDARKFF	TGTGCCAGCAGCTTAAGGGACGCAAGGAAGTTCTTC
TRBJ2-6	TRBV5-8	.	.	CASSVGDGANVLTF	TGTGCCAGCTCTGTTGGGGATGGGGCCAACGTCCTGACTTTC
TRBJ2-3	TRBV6-5	TRBD2	.	CASSWGGRTDTQYF	TGTGCCAGCAGTTGGGGCGGGAGAACAGATACGCAGTATTTT
TRBJ1-2	TRBV28	.	.	CASSPRVYGYTF	TGTGCCAGCAGCCCTAGGGTATATGGCTACACCTTC
TRBJ1-6	TRBV6-6	TRBD1	.	CASSPRSGTGYSPLHF	TGTGCCAGCAGTCCTCGTTCCGGGACAGGGTACTCACCCCTCCACTTT
TRBJ2-7	TRBV29-1	TRBD2	.	CSVIAGIYEQYF	TGCAGCGTTATAGCGGGGATCTACGAGCAGTACTTC
TRBJ2-3	TRBV11-2	TRBD2	.	CASSLGAGAIADTQYF	TGTGCCAGCAGCTTAGGAGCGGGAGCGATTGCAGATACGCAGTATTTT
TRBJ2-7	TRBV5-5	.	.	CASEWRQPSYEQYF	TGTGCCAGCGAGTGGCGCCAACCGTCCTACGAGCAGTACTTC
TRBJ2-7	TRBV20-1	.	.	CSFRTAYEQYF	TGCAGTTTCCGGACCGCCTACGAGCAGTACTTC
TRBJ1-2	TRBV6-5	.	.	CASSYSREWYGYTF	TGTGCCAGCAGTTACTCCAGGGAATGGTATGGCTACACCTTC
TRBJ2-1	TRBV7-9	TRBD2	.	CASSKVWTRGHEQFF	TGTGCCAGCAGCAAAGTCTGGACTAGAGGCCATGAGCAGTTCTTC
TRBJ2-7	TRBV7-6	.	.	CASALSFSYEQYF	TGTGCCAGTGCTTTGAGCTTCTCCTACGAGCAGTACTTC
TRBJ1-1	TRBV25-1	.	.	CASSENRVTEAFF	TGTGCCAGCAGTGAAAACAGGGTTACTGAAGCTTTCTTT
TRBJ1-2	TRBV28	TRBD1	.	CASRPPRLRDRSRGYTF	TGTGCCAGCAGACCGCCCAGACTCCGGGACAGGTCCCGAGGCTACACCTTC
TRBJ1-2	TRBV19	TRBD1	.	CASTRQGWDYGYTF	TGTGCCAGTACCAGACAGGGGTGGGACTATGGCTACACCTTC
TRBJ1-2	TRBV28	.	few	CASSWVLYGYTF	TGTGCCAGCAGTTGGGTCCTCTATGGCTACACCTTC
TRBJ2-3	TRBV5-1	TRBD1	.	CASRPGTAGTDTQYF	TGCGCCAGCAGACCTGGGACAGCGGGCACAGATACGCAGTATTTT
TRBJ2-5	TRBV5-4	TRBD1	.	CASSPGQGLETQYF	TGTGCCAGCAGCCCGGGACAGGGGCTAGAGACCCAGTACTTC
TRBJ1-4	TRBV5-8	.	.	CASSLRGLGVEKLFF	TGTGCCAGCAGCTTGCGTGGTTTGGGAGTGGAAAAACTGTTTTTT
TRBJ2-7	TRBV18	.	.	CASSGASEEQYF	TGTGCCAGCTCCGGGGCTTCGGAAGAGCAGTACTTC
TRBJ1-2	TRBV7-7	.	.	CASSPEGAHYGYTF	TGTGCCAGCAGCCCGGAGGGAGCCCACTATGGCTACACCTTC
TRBJ2-7	TRBV18	.	.	CASSPFREPTYEQYF	TGTGCCAGCTCACCATTCCGGGAGCCTACCTACGAGCAGTACTTC
TRBJ1-2	TRBV14	.	.	CASSQGAGGNYGYTF	TGTGCCAGCAGCCAAGGAGCGGGCGGTAACTATGGCTACACCTTC